The table lists the clone carrying this T cell receptor (beta chain) with a count of one. The target antigen is unknown. The data were obtained in a study of T cells in Graves' hyperthyroidism and ophthalmopathy. The source of the PBMCs was over 8.5 ml of fresh peripheral blood. The TCR beta CDR3 regions underwent amplification using RNA transcripts as the source. First-round RT-PCR of the TCR CDR3 relied on the HTBI primer set. Each CDR3 protein gets one entry after TCRdb re-called the multiplex PCR reads with MiXCR. The repertoire holds a few hundred thousand distinct CDR3 sequences, 16% seen once, with 29% in the top ten. The CDR3 sequence is 15 residues long. Germline loops: CDR1 SQVTM, CDR2 ANQGSEA. V was trimmed by 7 bases and J by 0 bases, leaving 16 bases between them. Study conclusions and caveats: Using 13 V-J features, a model discriminated ophthalmopathy from stable hyperthyroidism. Model output signaled ophthalmopathy a median around 5.9 months ahead of onset.

The chain uses TRBV29-1 and TRBJ2-1; D possibly corresponds to TRBD2 (6 bases). The sequenced sample consisted of blood. This clonotype was sampled from a woman younger than 45 with Graves' ophthalmopathy. The CDR3 protein is CSGGRDLRSYNEQFF. CDR3 nucleotide sequence: TGCAGCGGCGGACGGGACTTGCGCTCCTACAATGAGCAGTTCTTC.